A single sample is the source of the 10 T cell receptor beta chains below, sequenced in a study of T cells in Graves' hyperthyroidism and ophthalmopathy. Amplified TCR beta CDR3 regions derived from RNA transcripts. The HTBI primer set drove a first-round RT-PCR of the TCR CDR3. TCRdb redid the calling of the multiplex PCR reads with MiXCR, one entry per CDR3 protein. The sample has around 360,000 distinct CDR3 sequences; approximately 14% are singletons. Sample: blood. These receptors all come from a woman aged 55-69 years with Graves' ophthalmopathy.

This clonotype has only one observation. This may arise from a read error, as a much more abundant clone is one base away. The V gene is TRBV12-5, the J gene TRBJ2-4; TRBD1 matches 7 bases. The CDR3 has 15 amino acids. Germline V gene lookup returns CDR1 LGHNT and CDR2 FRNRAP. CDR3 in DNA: TGTACTAGTGCCAACTTCCGGGACAGCAAAAACATTCAGTACTTC. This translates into CTSANFRDSKNIQYF.

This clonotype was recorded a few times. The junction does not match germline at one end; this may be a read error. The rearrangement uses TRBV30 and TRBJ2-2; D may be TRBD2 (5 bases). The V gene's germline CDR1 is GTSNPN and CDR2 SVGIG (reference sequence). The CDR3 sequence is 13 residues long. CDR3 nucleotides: TGTGCCCCCCGGGAATCGAACGCCGGGGAGCTGTTTTTT. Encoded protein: CAPRESNAGELFF.

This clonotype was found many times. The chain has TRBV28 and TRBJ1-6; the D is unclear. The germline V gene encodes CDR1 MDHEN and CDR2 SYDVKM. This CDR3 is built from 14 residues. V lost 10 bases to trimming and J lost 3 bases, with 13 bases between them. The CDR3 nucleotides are TGTGCCACCCGTGCGGGGTTCTATAATTCACCCCTCCACTTT. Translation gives CATRAGFYNSPLHF. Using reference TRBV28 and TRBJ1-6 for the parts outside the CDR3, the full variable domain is DVKVTQSSRYLVKRTGEKVFLECVQDMDHENMFWYRQDPGLGLRLIYFSYDVKMKEKGDIPEGYSVSREKKERFSLILESASTNQTSMYLCATRAGFYNSPLHFGNGTRLTVT.

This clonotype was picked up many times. CDR3 bases: TGTGCCAGCAGCCCCCAAGATCAGCCCCAGCATTTT. This gives the protein CASSPQDQPQHF. The chain employs TRBV2 and TRBJ1-5, with D hard to call. Looked up from germline, CDR1 is SNHLY and CDR2 is FYNNEI. CDR3 length equals 12 residues. V was shortened by 6 bases and J by 5 bases, with 8 bases between the two germline ends.

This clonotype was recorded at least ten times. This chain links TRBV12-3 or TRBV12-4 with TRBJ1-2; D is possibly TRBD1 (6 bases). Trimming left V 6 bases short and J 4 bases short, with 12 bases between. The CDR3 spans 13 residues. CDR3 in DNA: TGTGCCAGCAGCCCCCGGACAGCCTATGGCTACACCTTC. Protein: CASSPRTAYGYTF.

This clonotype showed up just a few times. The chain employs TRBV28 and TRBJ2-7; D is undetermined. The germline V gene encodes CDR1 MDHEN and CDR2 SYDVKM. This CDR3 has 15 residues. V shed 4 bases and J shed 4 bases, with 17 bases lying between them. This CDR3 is CASSSLAIEVYEQYF. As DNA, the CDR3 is TGTGCCAGCAGTTCGCTTGCCATAGAGGTTTACGAGCAGTACTTC.

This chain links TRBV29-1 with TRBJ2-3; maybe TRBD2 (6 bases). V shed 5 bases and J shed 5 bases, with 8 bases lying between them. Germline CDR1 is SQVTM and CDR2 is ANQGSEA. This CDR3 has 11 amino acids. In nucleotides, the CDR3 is TGCAGCGTTCTGCGGGGAGATACGCAGTATTTT. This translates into CSVLRGDTQYF.

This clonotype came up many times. The CDR3 loop is CASRLESSSTGELFF. In DNA form, the CDR3 reads TGTGCCAGCAGGCTGGAGAGTAGTTCCACCGGGGAGCTGTTTTTT. This chain joins TRBV2 and TRBJ2-2; D not certain. CDR3 length: 15 amino acids. The germline V and J ends were trimmed by 6 bases and 4 bases, with 15 bases remaining between them. Germline V gene sequence: CDR1 SNHLY, CDR2 FYNNEI.

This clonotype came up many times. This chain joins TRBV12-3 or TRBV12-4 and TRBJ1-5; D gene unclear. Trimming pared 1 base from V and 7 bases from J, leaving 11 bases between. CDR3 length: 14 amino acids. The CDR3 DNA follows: TGTGCCAGCAGTTTAGGTGTGGGAGGCCAGCCCCAGCATTTT. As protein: CASSLGVGGQPQHF.

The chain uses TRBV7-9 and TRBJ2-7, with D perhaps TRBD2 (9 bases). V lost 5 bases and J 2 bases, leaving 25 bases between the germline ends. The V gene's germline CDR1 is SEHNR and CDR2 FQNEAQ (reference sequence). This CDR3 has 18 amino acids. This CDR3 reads CASSIPRQGAGGAYEQYF. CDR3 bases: TGTGCCAGCAGCATCCCTAGGCAGGGGGCGGGAGGGGCCTACGAGCAGTACTTC.